These 6 T cell receptor beta chains were all obtained from the same sample, sequenced in a study of control samples from healthy donors and cancer patients. Generated by immunoSEQ multiplex PCR, the TCRdb table keeps only in-frame clones and is missing some. The sample carries roughly 170,000 clones, around 95% recorded once. Sequencing was performed on blood. The source is a woman aged 60-75 years in good health.

About this clone itself: The sample has other DNA sequences that encode this CDR3 too. V and J are TRBV5-4 and TRBJ1-2, with TRBD1 as a possible D gene (5 bases). V lost 2 bases to trimming and J lost 8 bases, with 13 bases between them. CDR1 and CDR2 from the germline V gene are SGHNT and YYREEE (reference sequence). This CDR3 has 13 amino acids. The CDR3 nucleotides are TGTGCCAGCAGCTTAACAGGAGGCGGAGGCTACACCTTC. Translation gives CASSLTGGGGYTF.

The CDR3: CASSLDFEGRNSPLHF. The CDR3, as DNA: TGTGCCAGCAGCTTAGATTTTGAGGGGAGGAATTCACCCCTCCACTTT. The rearrangement uses TRBV7-2 and TRBJ1-6; a weak D match, TRBD1 (5 bases). V lost 1 base to trimming and J lost 7 bases, with 14 bases between them. Per the germline V gene, CDR1 is SGHTA and CDR2 is FQGNSA. This CDR3 has 16 residues.

The CDR3, as DNA: TGTGCCAGCAGTGCCCAGCAGTATCAGCCCCAGCATTTT. Translation gives CASSAQQYQPQHF. The chain carries TRBV12-3 or TRBV12-4 and TRBJ1-5; D call uncertain. V dropped 5 bases and J dropped 5 bases, with 10 bases sitting between them. The CDR3 contains 13 residues.

The V and J genes are TRBV7-8 and TRBJ2-7, with D tentatively TRBD2 (5 bases). CDR1 and CDR2 from the germline V gene are SGHVS and FQNEAQ. The V and J ends lost 6 bases and 2 bases respectively, with 14 bases between them. This CDR3 has 14 residues. CDR3 DNA: TGTGCCAGCAGTCCCACGGGGTTCGCCTACGAGCAGTACTTC. Its translation: CASSPTGFAYEQYF.

The rearrangement uses TRBV29-1 and TRBJ1-2; D gene ambiguous. Germline CDR1 is SQVTM and CDR2 is ANQGSEA. The CDR3 contains 13 residues. V lost 3 bases and J 3 bases, leaving 11 bases between the germline ends. CDR3: CSVETVEDYGYTF. DNA of the CDR3: TGCAGCGTTGAGACGGTGGAGGACTATGGCTACACCTTC. Full variable domain (outside the CDR3, taken from reference TRBV29-1 and TRBJ1-2): SAVISQKPSRDICQRGTSLTIQCQVDSQVTMMFWYRQQPGQSLTLIATANQGSEATYESGFVIDKFPISRPNLTFSTLTVSNMSPEDSSIYLCSVETVEDYGYTFGSGTRLTVV.

The V and J genes are TRBV7-2 and TRBJ1-1; the D gene is possibly TRBD1 (5 bases). V was trimmed by 1 base and J by 4 bases, leaving 7 bases between them. The CDR3 totals 13 residues. Germline V gene sequence: CDR1 SGHTA, CDR2 FQGNSA. This chain's CDR3 is CASSLGGGTEAFF. The CDR3 DNA follows: TGTGCCAGCAGCTTAGGCGGGGGCACTGAAGCTTTCTTT.